Listed here are 30 T cell receptor beta chains from one sample, sequenced in a study of blood T cell repertoires in COVID-19. Sequencing used immunoSEQ multiplex PCR; TCRdb keeps in-frame clones, though not all of them. The table includes 150,000 to 200,000 clones, about 86% detected once. Material for sequencing was peripheral blood. These receptors were obtained from a man in his sixties with acute or convalescent COVID-19.

This rearrangement joins TRBV23-1 to TRBJ2-5, with TRBD1 identical over 8 bases. TRBV23-1 is an ORF, and what it does is uncertain. V lost 0 bases to trimming and J lost 1 base; unmatched junction nucleotides: 10. The CDR3 spans 18 residues. For the CDR3, the DNA is TGCGCCAGCAGTCAATCGAGAGGGGACAGGAGGACCCAAGAGACCCAGTACTTC. It yields the protein CASSQSRGDRRTQETQYF.

The genes are TRBV2 and TRBJ1-2, with D possibly being TRBD1 (6 bases). V lost 5 bases and J lost 5, with 15 bases in between. The CDR3 covers 14 residues. The V gene's germline CDR1 is SNHLY and CDR2 FYNNEI. CDR3: CASSPSTGTYGYTF. The CDR3 DNA reads TGTGCCAGCAGTCCTTCGACAGGAACGTATGGCTACACCTTC.

The chain employs TRBV28 and TRBJ2-7, with 8 bases lining up with TRBD2. This CDR3 is built from 16 residues. V lost 6 bases to trimming and J lost 7 bases; unmatched junction nucleotides: 17. Germline V gene lookup returns CDR1 MDHEN and CDR2 SYDVKM. As DNA, the CDR3 is TGTGCCAGCAGCCCTAGGCCGGGAGGGGGTTCTCGGGAGCAGTACTTC. It yields the protein CASSPRPGGGSREQYF.

This chain uses TRBV5-1 with TRBJ2-3; D unresolved. The V gene's germline CDR1 is SGHRS and CDR2 YFSETQ. The germline V and J ends were trimmed by 4 bases and 0 bases, with 15 bases remaining between them. The length of the CDR3 is 16 residues. In DNA, the CDR3 is TGCGCCAGCAGCCCTGGGCTCTTCCGAAGCACAGATACGCAGTATTTT. Translated, it gives CASSPGLFRSTDTQYF.

The CDR3 protein is CASRSPRDTDTQYF. The CDR3 region has the DNA TGTGCCAGCAGGTCACCCAGGGATACAGATACGCAGTATTTT. The rearrangement joins TRBV28 to TRBJ2-3; D possibly corresponds to TRBD1 (5 bases). The CDR3 is 14 residues long. V lost 6 bases, J lost 3 bases, and 13 bases lay in between. Germline assignment: CDR1 MDHEN and CDR2 SYDVKM. The full variable domain, its missing parts supplied by reference TRBV28 and TRBJ2-3, is DVKVTQSSRYLVKRTGEKVFLECVQDMDHENMFWYRQDPGLGLRLIYFSYDVKMKEKGDIPEGYSVSREKKERFSLILESASTNQTSMYLCASRSPRDTDTQYFGPGTRLTVL.

The rearrangement joins TRBV11-2 to TRBJ2-7, with D perhaps TRBD1 (6 bases). The CDR3 covers 13 residues. V lost 1 base, J lost 7 bases, and 11 bases lay in between. Germline V gene lookup returns CDR1 SGHAT and CDR2 FQNNGV. The CDR3 coding sequence is TGTGCCAGCAGCTTAGCAGGGGTGGAAGAGCAGTACTTC. It specifies CASSLAGVEEQYF.

CDR3 residues: CASSLVVGGGVTEAFF. CDR3 coding DNA: TGTGCCAGCAGCTTAGTAGTAGGTGGGGGGGTCACTGAAGCTTTCTTT. The V call is TRBV7-8, the J call TRBJ1-1, with D possibly matching TRBD1 (5 bases). This CDR3 region has 16 residues. Trimming stripped 1 base from V and 4 bases from J, with 16 bases between. The V gene's germline CDR1 is SGHVS and CDR2 FQNEAQ.

The sample holds one count of this clone. The rearrangement uses TRBV30 and TRBJ2-7, with D possibly being TRBD2 (6 bases). In germline, CDR1 is GTSNPN, CDR2 SVGIG (reference sequence). V lost 3 bases, J lost 2 bases, and 14 bases lay in between. The CDR3 sequence is 14 residues long. CDR3 bases: TGTGCCTGGAGACGGGCGGGGTTCACCTACGAGCAGTACTTC. It translates to CAWRRAGFTYEQYF.

The CDR3 bases are TGTGCCAGCAGCGCTAGCGGGAGGGATACCGGGGAGCTGTTTTTT. It yields the protein CASSASGRDTGELFF. The rearrangement uses TRBV3-1 (or the pseudogene TRBV3-2) and TRBJ2-2, with 12 bases that match TRBD2. The germline gives CDR1 LGHDT, CDR2 YNNKEL (reference sequence). The ends lost 5 bases at V and 5 bases at J; junction bases unmatched: 3. This CDR3 is built from 15 residues.

The chain employs TRBV4-2 and TRBJ2-1; TRBD2 agrees at 15 bases. Germline V lookup: CDR1 LGHNA, CDR2 YNFKEQ. V shed 4 bases, J shed 4 bases, and the junction held 2 bases outside the gene matches. This CDR3 comprises 16 residues. The CDR3, as DNA: TGTGCCAGCAGCCGGACTAGCGGGAGGGGTTACAATGAGCAGTTCTTC. This gives the protein CASSRTSGRGYNEQFF.

The rearrangement links TRBV29-1 to TRBJ2-3, with 7 bases matching TRBD1. Germline CDR1 reads SQVTM; CDR2 reads ANQGSEA. J lost 5 bases, V lost 1 base, and 3 bases had no gene match. This CDR3 is 13 amino acids long. The CDR3 DNA follows: TGCAGCGTTGAAGGACAGGGTGAAGATACGCAGTATTTT. Residues: CSVEGQGEDTQYF.

This clone was recorded a few times. The rearrangement joins TRBV19 to TRBJ1-4, with a tentative D call TRBD1 (6 bases). The germline V gene has CDR1 LNHDA and CDR2 SQIVND (reference sequence). V lost 3 bases to trimming and J lost 0 bases, with 11 bases between them. The length of the CDR3 is 16 residues. In DNA, the CDR3 is TGTGCCAGTAGTATGTCCTCAGGGGCAACTAATGAAAAACTGTTTTTT. This gives the protein CASSMSSGATNEKLFF.

The chain uses TRBV10-1 and TRBJ2-4; D call uncertain. The CDR3 loop spans 13 amino acids. Trimming cost V 6 bases and J 1 base, with 7 bases left between them. Germline-derived CDR1 and CDR2 are WNHNN and SYGVQD (reference sequence). CDR3 amino acids: CASSSRAKNIQYF. CDR3 DNA sequence: TGCGCCAGCAGCTCACGGGCCAAAAACATTCAGTACTTC.

V usage is TRBV13 and J usage is TRBJ2-2, with a possible D match to TRBD2 (5 bases). In germline, CDR1 is PRHDT, CDR2 FYEKMQ (reference sequence). Trimming removed 5 bases from V and 4 bases from J, with 14 bases in between. The CDR3 totals 15 residues. This chain's CDR3 is CASSPTSTSTGELFF. CDR3 in DNA: TGTGCCAGCAGCCCCACTAGTACGAGCACCGGGGAGCTGTTTTTT.

This chain connects TRBV28 to TRBJ2-5, with TRBD1 matching over 7 bases. The germline V gene encodes CDR1 MDHEN and CDR2 SYDVKM. This CDR3 has 15 residues. V shed 5 bases, J shed 0 bases, and the junction held 6 bases outside the gene matches. The CDR3 protein is CASSLRTGYQETQYF. The CDR3 nucleotides are TGTGCCAGCAGTCTACGGACAGGCTACCAAGAGACCCAGTACTTC. The full variable domain, completed using reference TRBV28 and TRBJ2-5, is DVKVTQSSRYLVKRTGEKVFLECVQDMDHENMFWYRQDPGLGLRLIYFSYDVKMKEKGDIPEGYSVSREKKERFSLILESASTNQTSMYLCASSLRTGYQETQYFGPGTRLLVL.

The rearrangement joins TRBV18 to TRBJ1-6; 10 nucleotides match TRBD1. Trimming cost V 3 bases and J 7 bases; bases outside gene matches: 3. CDR1 and CDR2 from the germline V gene are KGHSH and LQKENI. The CDR3 is 15 amino acids. The CDR3: CASSPGQGVNSPLHF. CDR3 DNA sequence: TGTGCCAGCTCACCCGGACAGGGGGTCAATTCACCCCTCCACTTT.

This chain connects TRBV11-1 to TRBJ2-2; the D is unclear. This CDR3 has 16 residues. Germline CDR1 is SGHAT and CDR2 is FQDESV (reference sequence). V was shortened by 2 bases and J by 0 bases, with 10 bases between the two germline ends. Written as DNA, the CDR3 is TGTGCCAGCAGCTTAAGTATTGTAGCGAACACCGGGGAGCTGTTTTTT. Translating gives CASSLSIVANTGELFF. Full variable domain (remainder filled in from reference TRBV11-1 and TRBJ2-2): EAEVAQSPRYKITEKSQAVAFWCDPISGHATLYWYRQILGQGPELLVQFQDESVVDDSQLPKDRFSAERLKGVDSTLKIQPAELGDSAMYLCASSLSIVANTGELFFGEGSRLTVL.

About this clone itself: Mismatch with germline at one junction end may stem from a read error. The chain is built from TRBV5-6 and TRBJ1-2, with D perhaps matching TRBD1 (5 bases). Germline V lookup: CDR1 SGHDT, CDR2 YYEEEE. The CDR3 consists of 14 residues. The CDR3, as DNA: TGTGCCAGCAGCTTGGCCGCGGGGCAGGGTCGTTCCTCCTTC. Translating gives CASSLAAGQGRSSF. Full variable domain (missing parts from reference TRBV5-6 and TRBJ1-2): DAGVTQSPTHLIKTRGQQVTLRCSPKSGHDTVSWYQQALGQGPQFIFQYYEEEERQRGNFPDRFSGHQFPNYSSELNVNALLLGDSALYLCASSLAAGQGRSSFGSGTRLTVV.

This chain joins TRBV4-1 and TRBJ1-1; D might be TRBD1 (6 bases). CDR1 MGHRA and CDR2 YSYEKL come from the germline V gene. V dropped 1 base and J dropped 1 base, with 10 bases sitting between them. This CDR3 is 15 amino acids long. CDR3 amino acids: CASSQVGTTNTEAFF. In DNA, the CDR3 is TGCGCCAGCAGCCAAGTGGGGACAACGAACACTGAAGCTTTCTTT.

The chain employs TRBV19 and TRBJ1-4, with TRBD1 matching over 8 bases. Trimming took 5 bases from V and 5 from J; bases not matched to a gene: 7. Per germline, CDR1 LNHDA and CDR2 SQIVND (reference sequence). The CDR3 loop spans 15 amino acids. The CDR3 sequence is CASSPTDRVNEKLFF. Here the CDR3 DNA reads TGTGCCAGTAGTCCGACGGACAGGGTGAATGAAAAACTGTTTTTT. The full variable domain, its missing parts supplied by reference TRBV19 and TRBJ1-4, is DGGITQSPKYLFRKEGQNVTLSCEQNLNHDAMYWYRQDPGQGLRLIYYSQIVNDFQKGDIAEGYSVSREKKESFPLTVTSAQKNPTAFYLCASSPTDRVNEKLFFGSGTQLSVL.

V and J are TRBV5-1 and TRBJ1-4; D not resolved. Trimming pared 4 bases from V and 8 bases from J, leaving 15 bases between. Germline lookup yields CDR1 SGHRS and CDR2 YFSETQ. There are 14 residues in the CDR3. The CDR3 sequence: CASSPGGWNEKLFF. CDR3 bases: TGCGCCAGCAGCCCAGGAGGGTGGAACGAAAAACTGTTTTTT.

The chain combines TRBV9 with TRBJ1-2, with unresolved D. Germline assignment: CDR1 SGDLS and CDR2 YYNGEE. There are 14 residues in the CDR3. V was shortened by 4 bases and J by 1 base, with 11 bases between the two germline ends. The CDR3 spells CASSQTTFNYGYTF. DNA for the CDR3: TGTGCCAGCAGCCAGACGACATTTAACTATGGCTACACCTTC.

J is TRBJ1-3 and V is TRBV7-2, with unresolved D. The CDR3 is 14 amino acids. Germline V gene data show CDR1 as SGHTA and CDR2 as FQGNSA. V lost 5 bases and J lost 5, with 13 bases in between. The CDR3 loop reads CASSLDTQRNTIYF. The CDR3 DNA is TGTGCCAGCAGCCTCGACACCCAGAGAAACACCATATATTTT. The variable domain in full, with the rest retrieved from reference TRBV7-2 and TRBJ1-3, is GAGVSQSPSNKVTEKGKDVELRCDPISGHTALYWYRQSLGQGLEFLIYFQGNSAPDKSGLPSDRFSAERTGGSVSTLTIQRTQQEDSAVYLCASSLDTQRNTIYFGEGSWLTVV.

This sequence joins TRBV3-1 (or the pseudogene TRBV3-2) and TRBJ1-1; TRBD1 matches 8 bases. The CDR3 is 14 amino acids. With V trimmed by 3 bases and J by 4 bases, 4 bases remained unmatched. The V gene's germline CDR1 is LGHDT and CDR2 YNNKEL (reference sequence). The DNA of the CDR3 is TGTGCCAGCAGCCAGCTTACAGGGGGCACTGAAGCTTTCTTT. This encodes CASSQLTGGTEAFF.

This clone has just a few counts. The V call is TRBV28, the J call TRBJ1-1; 9 positions agree with TRBD1. CDR1 MDHEN and CDR2 SYDVKM come from the germline V gene. The CDR3 has 16 amino acids. V dropped 7 bases and J dropped 0; count of bases not matched to a gene: 9. This CDR3 is CASISDRGAVNTEAFF. The DNA of the CDR3 is TGTGCCAGCATCTCGGACAGGGGAGCGGTGAACACTGAAGCTTTCTTT.

The chain recombines TRBV6-5 with TRBJ1-2; maybe TRBD1 (6 bases). CDR3 length: 13 amino acids. The germline V and J ends were trimmed by 10 bases and 1 base, with 13 bases remaining between them. Germline V gene data show CDR1 as MNHEY and CDR2 as SVGAGI. For the CDR3, the DNA is TGTGCCACCAGGACAGACCTTAACTATGGCTACACCTTC. It specifies CATRTDLNYGYTF.

In nucleotides, the CDR3 is TGTGCCAGCAGCCGAATTAGCGGGATCCAAGAGACCCAGTACTTC. As protein: CASSRISGIQETQYF. This rearrangement joins TRBV7-9 to TRBJ2-5; 8 nucleotides align to TRBD2. This CDR3 is built from 15 residues. V was pared by 5 bases and J by 1 base, with 6 bases of the junction left unmatched. Per the germline V gene, CDR1 is SEHNR and CDR2 is FQNEAQ (reference sequence).

The rearrangement uses TRBV6-6 and TRBJ1-1; no firm D call. This CDR3 has 14 residues. Germline CDR1 MNHNY, CDR2 SVGAGI (reference sequence). V lost 4 bases, J lost 3 bases, and 12 bases lay in between. Written as DNA, the CDR3 is TGTGCCAGCAGTTTTGATCTCCGGTACACTGAAGCTTTCTTT. Its translation: CASSFDLRYTEAFF.

The V call is TRBV10-3, the J call TRBJ2-5, with 10 bases that match TRBD2. V gave up 4 bases and J gave up 2 bases; unmatched junction bases: 4. The CDR3 spans 15 residues. Germline V gives CDR1 ENHRY, CDR2 SYGVKD. The CDR3 nucleotides are TGTGCCATCAGTGTTACTAGCGGGGTACAAGAGACCCAGTACTTC. This gives the protein CAISVTSGVQETQYF.

CDR3 coding DNA: TGTGCCAGCTCACGCCGGGACAGGGTTATTGAAGCTTTCTTT. Translated, it gives CASSRRDRVIEAFF. The chain links TRBV18 to TRBJ1-1; TRBD1 aligns across 9 bases. Germline trimming cut 4 bases from V and 7 bases from J; bases unmatched to any gene: 7. Germline CDR1 is KGHSH and CDR2 is LQKENI. The CDR3 is 14 amino acids. The full variable domain, its missing parts supplied by reference TRBV18 and TRBJ1-1, is NAGVMQNPRHLVRRRGQEARLRCSPMKGHSHVYWYRQLPEEGLKFMVYLQKENIIDESGMPKERFSAEFPKEGPSILRIQQVVRGDSAAYFCASSRRDRVIEAFFGQGTRLTVV.